This T cell receptor (beta chain) was retrieved from a study of neurological immune-mediated disorders. The time point here: longitudinal time-point 2. 5'RACE generated cDNA with 10-nucleotide random UMIs. MiXCR was run by TCRdb on the 5' RACE reads, yielding one entry per CDR3 protein. Among some 87,000 distinct CDR3 sequences listed, about 13% were seen once. This clonotype was recorded at least ten times. Germline lookup yields CDR1 MNHEY and CDR2 SVGAGI. The CDR3 length is 12 residues. V lost 8 bases, J lost 3 bases, and 4 bases stayed unmatched. The specimen sequenced was PBMCs. The receptor's source is a female donor with HTLV-1-associated myelopathy (HAM/TSP). This sequence joins TRBV6-5 and TRBJ2-7; 7 nucleotides align to TRBD1. CDR3 coding DNA: TGTGCCAGCCGGAACAGGGGCTACGAGCAGTACTTC. Translation gives CASRNRGYEQYF.